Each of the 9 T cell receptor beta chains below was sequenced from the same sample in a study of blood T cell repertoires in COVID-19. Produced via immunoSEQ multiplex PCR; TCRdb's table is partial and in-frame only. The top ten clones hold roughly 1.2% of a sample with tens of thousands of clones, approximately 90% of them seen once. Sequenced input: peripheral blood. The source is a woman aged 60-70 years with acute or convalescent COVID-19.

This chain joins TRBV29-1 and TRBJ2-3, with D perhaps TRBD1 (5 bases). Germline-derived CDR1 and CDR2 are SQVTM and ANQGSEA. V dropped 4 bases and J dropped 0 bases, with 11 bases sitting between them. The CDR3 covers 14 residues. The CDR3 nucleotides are TGCAGCGTTGCGGACATCAGAAGCACAGATACGCAGTATTTT. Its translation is CSVADIRSTDTQYF.

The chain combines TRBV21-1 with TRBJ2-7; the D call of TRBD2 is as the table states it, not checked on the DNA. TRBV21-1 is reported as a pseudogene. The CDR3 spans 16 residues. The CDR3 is CASSKERREGPLEQYV. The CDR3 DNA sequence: TGTGCCAGCAGCAAAGAAAGGCGGGAGGGCCCCCTCGAGCAGTACGTC.

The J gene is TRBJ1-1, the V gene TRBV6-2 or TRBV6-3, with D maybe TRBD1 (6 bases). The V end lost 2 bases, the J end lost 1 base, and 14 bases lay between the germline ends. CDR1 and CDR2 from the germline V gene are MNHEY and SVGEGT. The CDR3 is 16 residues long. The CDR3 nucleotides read TGTGCCAGCAGTTACCCTTTCCGGACAGCGAACACTGAAGCTTTCTTT. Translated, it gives CASSYPFRTANTEAFF.

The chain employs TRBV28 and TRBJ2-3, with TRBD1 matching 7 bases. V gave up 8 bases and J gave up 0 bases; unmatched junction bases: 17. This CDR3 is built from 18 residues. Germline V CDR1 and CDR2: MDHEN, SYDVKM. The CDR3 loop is CASPSSGQGVPSTDTQYF. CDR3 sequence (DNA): TGTGCCAGCCCCTCCTCGGGCCAGGGGGTCCCCAGCACAGATACGCAGTATTTT.

For the CDR3, the DNA is TGTGCCAGCAGTTTCGGAGGAGCCCGTCACGGACGCAATCAGCCCCAGCATTTT. Protein product: CASSFGGARHGRNQPQHF. The chain couples TRBV28 to TRBJ1-5, with D uncertain. This CDR3 is 18 amino acids long. Trimming stripped 3 bases from V and 2 bases from J, with 20 bases between. Germline V gene data show CDR1 as MDHEN and CDR2 as SYDVKM.

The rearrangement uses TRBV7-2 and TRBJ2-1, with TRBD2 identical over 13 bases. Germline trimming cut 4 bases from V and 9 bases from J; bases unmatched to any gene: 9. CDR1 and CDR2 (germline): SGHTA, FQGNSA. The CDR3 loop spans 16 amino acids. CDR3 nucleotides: TGTGCCAGCAGCTCCGGAGGACTAGCGGGAGTGGGTGAGCAGTTCTTC. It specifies CASSSGGLAGVGEQFF. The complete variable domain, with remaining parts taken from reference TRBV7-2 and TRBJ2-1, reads GAGVSQSPSNKVTEKGKDVELRCDPISGHTALYWYRQSLGQGLEFLIYFQGNSAPDKSGLPSDRFSAERTGGSVSTLTIQRTQQEDSAVYLCASSSGGLAGVGEQFFGPGTRLTVL.

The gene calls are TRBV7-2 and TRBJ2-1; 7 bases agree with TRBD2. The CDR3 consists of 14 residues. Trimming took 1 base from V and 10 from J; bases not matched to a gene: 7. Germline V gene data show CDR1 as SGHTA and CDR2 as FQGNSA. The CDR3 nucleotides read TGTGCCAGCAGCTTAGGGCTAGCGGCTAGAGAGCAGTTCTTC. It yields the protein CASSLGLAAREQFF.

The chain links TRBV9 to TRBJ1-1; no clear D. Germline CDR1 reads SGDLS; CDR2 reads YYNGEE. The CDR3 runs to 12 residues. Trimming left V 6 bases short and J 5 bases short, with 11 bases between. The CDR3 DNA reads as TGTGCCAGCACCCAACTAGGAACTGAAGCTTTCTTT. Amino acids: CASTQLGTEAFF.

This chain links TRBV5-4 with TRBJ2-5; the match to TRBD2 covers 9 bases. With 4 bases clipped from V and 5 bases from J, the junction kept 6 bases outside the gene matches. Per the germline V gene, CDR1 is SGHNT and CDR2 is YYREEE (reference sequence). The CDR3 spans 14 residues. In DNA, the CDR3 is TGTGCCAGCAGCCCTATCACTAGCGGGGAGACCCAGTACTTC. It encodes CASSPITSGETQYF.